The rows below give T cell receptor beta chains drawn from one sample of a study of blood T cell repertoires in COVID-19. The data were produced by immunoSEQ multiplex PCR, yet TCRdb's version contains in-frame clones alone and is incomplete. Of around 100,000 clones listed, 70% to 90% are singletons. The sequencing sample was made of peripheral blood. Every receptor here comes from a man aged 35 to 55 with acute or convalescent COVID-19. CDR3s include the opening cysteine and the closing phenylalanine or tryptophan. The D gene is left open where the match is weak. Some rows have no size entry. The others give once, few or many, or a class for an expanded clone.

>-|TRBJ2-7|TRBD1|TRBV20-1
CSASAGTGAYEQYF
TGCAGTGCTAGTGCCGGGACAGGGGCTTACGAGCAGTACTTC
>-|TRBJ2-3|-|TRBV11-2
CASSLWGRSTDTQYF
TGTGCCAGCAGCTTATGGGGCAGGAGCACAGATACGCAGTATTTT
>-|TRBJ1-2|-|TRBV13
CASRQPSGVFGYTF
TGTGCCAGCAGGCAACCCTCGGGGGTTTTTGGCTACACCTTC
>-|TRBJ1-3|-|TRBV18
CASSPGQFNSGNTIYF
TGTGCCAGCTCACCCGGACAGTTTAACTCTGGAAACACCATATATTTT
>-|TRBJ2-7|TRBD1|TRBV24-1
CATSDPTGGLYEQYF
TGTGCCACCAGTGACCCGACAGGGGGTCTCTACGAGCAGTACTTC
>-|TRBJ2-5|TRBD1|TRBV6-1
CASSEGQGFRGVQETQYF
TGTGCCAGCAGTGAAGGACAGGGATTCAGAGGGGTTCAAGAGACCCAGTACTTC
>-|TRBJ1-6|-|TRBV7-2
CASSLLGLTNSPLHF
TGTGCCAGCAGCTTATTGGGACTGACCAATTCACCCCTCCACTTT
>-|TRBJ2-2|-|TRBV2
CASTPTRRNTGELFF
TGTGCCAGCACACCGACTAGGAGAAACACCGGGGAGCTGTTTTTT
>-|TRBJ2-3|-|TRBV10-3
CAISESGEGTDTQYF
TGTGCCATCAGTGAGTCGGGGGAGGGCACAGATACGCAGTATTTT
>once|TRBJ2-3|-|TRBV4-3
CASSQSGERDTQYF
TGCGCCAGCAGCCAATCGGGGGAGCGTGATACGCAGTATTTT
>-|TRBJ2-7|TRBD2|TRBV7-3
CASSFSAGGSYEQYF
TGTGCCAGCAGCTTTTCCGCGGGGGGCTCCTACGAGCAGTACTTC
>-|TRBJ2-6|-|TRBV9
CASSADSGANVLTF
TGTGCCAGCAGCGCAGACTCTGGGGCCAACGTCCTGACTTTC
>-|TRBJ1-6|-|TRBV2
CASSYSSPLHF
TGTGCCAGCAGTTATTCTTCACCCCTCCACTTT
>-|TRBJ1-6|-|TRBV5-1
CASSRDTGSHNSPLHF
TGCGCCAGCAGCCGGGACACTGGATCCCATAATTCACCCCTCCACTTT
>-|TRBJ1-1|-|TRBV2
CASSFLQNTEAFF
TGTGCCAGCAGTTTCTTACAGAACACTGAAGCTTTCTTT
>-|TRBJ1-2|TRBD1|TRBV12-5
CASGPQGTSGYTF
TGTGCTAGTGGCCCACAGGGGACTAGTGGCTACACCTTC